The rows below give T cell receptor beta chains drawn from one sample of a study of cytomegalovirus exposure and HLA in healthy donors. Only in-frame clones appear in the TCRdb table, and some are missing; sequencing was by immunoSEQ multiplex PCR. The sample records over 85,000 clones, roughly 94% being singletons. The sample consisted of PBMCs. The receptor set was obtained from a woman between 18 and 29 years old in good health and CMV-seronegative. The CDR3 runs from the conserved cysteine through the conserved F or W. D genes are given only for firm matches. The size field is filled for only some rows; it gives once, few, many or a size class.

J: TRBJ2-2
size: -
V: TRBV2
D: -
DNA: TGTGCCAGCAGTGCCGGGGAGTATGTGAACACCGGGGAGCTGTTTTTT
CDR3: CASSAGEYVNTGELFF

J: TRBJ1-1
size: -
V: TRBV4-1
D: -
DNA: TGCGCCAGCAGCCTTCCAGGGGAGAACACTGAAGCTTTCTTT
CDR3: CASSLPGENTEAFF

J: TRBJ2-2
size: -
V: TRBV29-1
D: TRBD1
DNA: TGCAGCGTAGACCTCGGGACAGGGGCCACCGGGGAGCTGTTTTTT
CDR3: CSVDLGTGATGELFF

J: TRBJ1-5
size: -
V: TRBV6-1
D: TRBD1
DNA: TGTGCCAGCACCCCGGGCGGGACAGGAGCACAGCCCCAGCATTTT
CDR3: CASTPGGTGAQPQHF

J: TRBJ1-2
size: -
V: TRBV5-1
D: TRBD1
DNA: TGCGCCAGCAGCTCCGGGACAGGGGAAGGGGGACTAGGCTACACCTTC
CDR3: CASSSGTGEGGLGYTF

J: TRBJ2-7
size: -
V: TRBV7-8
D: -
DNA: TGTGCCAGCAGCTTCGGGGTCTTTAACAGGGTATCCTACGAGCAGTACTTC
CDR3: CASSFGVFNRVSYEQYF

J: TRBJ1-6
size: -
V: TRBV2
D: TRBD1
DNA: TGTGCCGGAACCGGACAGGGGGGAGGGCCCCTCCACTTT
CDR3: CAGTGQGGGPLHF

J: TRBJ1-4
size: -
V: TRBV25-1
D: -
DNA: TGTGCCAGCAGTGAATATCTGGGGCTTAGGGAAAAACTGTTTTTT
CDR3: CASSEYLGLREKLFF

J: TRBJ2-5
size: -
V: TRBV15
D: -
DNA: TGTGCCACCAGCAGAGATTTGGGCAGGGCTGAGACCCAGTACTTC
CDR3: CATSRDLGRAETQYF

J: TRBJ2-6
size: once
V: TRBV19
D: -
DNA: TGTGCCTCGACCGGACAGCACTCTGGGGCCAACGTCCTGACTTTC
CDR3: CASTGQHSGANVLTF

J: TRBJ2-3
size: -
V: TRBV5-5
D: TRBD1
DNA: TGTGCCAGCAGCTTGTATTTCGACAGGGGCACAGATACGCAGTATTTT
CDR3: CASSLYFDRGTDTQYF

J: TRBJ1-2
size: -
V: TRBV7-9
D: TRBD1
DNA: TGTGCCAGCAGCTACGGACAGGGAGGCTATGGCTACACCTTC
CDR3: CASSYGQGGYGYTF

J: TRBJ1-1
size: -
V: TRBV6-1
D: TRBD1
DNA: TGTGCCAGCAGTAAAGGACAGGAGAACACTGAAGCTTTCTTT
CDR3: CASSKGQENTEAFF

J: TRBJ2-7
size: -
V: TRBV15
D: -
DNA: TGTGCCACCAGCAGATCACAGGGAGCCCACGAGCAGTACTTC
CDR3: CATSRSQGAHEQYF

J: TRBJ2-6
size: few
V: TRBV5-1
D: -
DNA: TGCGCCAGCAGCTTGGCGGGGAGCTCTGGGGCCAACGTCCTGACTTTC
CDR3: CASSLAGSSGANVLTF

J: TRBJ1-2
size: -
V: TRBV5-1
D: -
DNA: TGCGCCAGCAGTCATGACAGCTATGGCTACACCTTC
CDR3: CASSHDSYGYTF

J: TRBJ1-1
size: -
V: TRBV6-6
D: TRBD1
DNA: TGTGCCATACAGGGGGTTAGCGGCACTGAAGCTTTCTTT
CDR3: CAIQGVSGTEAFF

J: TRBJ2-5
size: -
V: TRBV5-1
D: TRBD1
DNA: TGCGCCAGCAGCGGGGGACAGGTTACTTGGGAGACCCAGTACTTC
CDR3: CASSGGQVTWETQYF

J: TRBJ2-7
size: -
V: TRBV28
D: TRBD2
DNA: TGTGCCAGCAGTTTAATCCGGCGGCTAGCGGGAGCATCCTACGAGCAGTACTTC
CDR3: CASSLIRRLAGASYEQYF

J: TRBJ2-1
size: once
V: TRBV12-5
D: TRBD2
DNA: TGTGCTAGTGGTTTGGGATCGACTAGCGGGGGGTACAATGAGCAGTTCTTC
CDR3: CASGLGSTSGGYNEQFF

J: TRBJ2-3
size: -
V: TRBV27
D: TRBD1
DNA: TGTGCCAGCAGTTCACCGGGACAGGGGATTAATACGCAGTATTTT
CDR3: CASSSPGQGINTQYF

J: TRBJ2-7
size: once
V: TRBV15
D: TRBD2
DNA: TGTGCCACCAGCAGAGGGACTAGCGGATCCTACGAGCAGTACTTC
CDR3: CATSRGTSGSYEQYF

J: TRBJ2-5
size: -
V: TRBV5-4
D: TRBD1
DNA: TGTGCCAGCAGCAAAACAGGGGGACAAGAGACCCAGTACTTC
CDR3: CASSKTGGQETQYF

J: TRBJ1-5
size: -
V: TRBV5-1
D: -
DNA: TGCGCCAGCAGCTCCTTCGGAGGTGATCAGCCCCAGCATTTT
CDR3: CASSSFGGDQPQHF

J: TRBJ2-5
size: -
V: TRBV5-4
D: -
DNA: TGTGCCAGCAGACGGGACAACCAAGAGACCCAGTACTTC
CDR3: CASRRDNQETQYF

J: TRBJ1-5
size: -
V: TRBV19
D: -
DNA: TGTGCCAGTAGTCTTCAGGGTGGCAATCAGCCCCAGCATTTT
CDR3: CASSLQGGNQPQHF

J: TRBJ2-7
size: -
V: TRBV6-1
D: TRBD2
DNA: TGTGCCAGCAGAGAACACACTAGCGGGGGCCCCTACGAGCAGTACTTC
CDR3: CASREHTSGGPYEQYF

J: TRBJ1-5
size: -
V: TRBV7-9
D: -
DNA: TGTGCCAGCAGCTTTATGGGCAAGAATCAGCCCCAGCATTTT
CDR3: CASSFMGKNQPQHF

J: TRBJ1-2
size: -
V: TRBV5-8
D: TRBD1
DNA: TGTGCCAGCAGATATACAACAGGGGATGGCTACACCTTC
CDR3: CASRYTTGDGYTF

J: TRBJ1-3
size: -
V: TRBV19
D: -
DNA: TGTGCCAGTGCCACAGGGTACTCTGGAAACACCATATATTTT
CDR3: CASATGYSGNTIYF

J: TRBJ2-7
size: few
V: TRBV7-2
D: -
DNA: TGTGCCAGCAGCCCAGGGCCAGGGGCCTACGAGCAGTACTTC
CDR3: CASSPGPGAYEQYF

J: TRBJ1-1
size: -
V: TRBV19
D: TRBD1
DNA: TGTGCCAGTACCCCGGGACAGGTTTGGTTCTCTGAAGCTTTCTTT
CDR3: CASTPGQVWFSEAFF

J: TRBJ2-7
size: -
V: TRBV18
D: TRBD1
DNA: TGTGCCAGCTCACCAACGGGACAGCCCTACGAGCAGTACTTC
CDR3: CASSPTGQPYEQYF

J: TRBJ1-5
size: -
V: TRBV6-5
D: -
DNA: TGTGCCAGCAGTCGAGACCGGGGTAGTCAGCCCCAGCATTTT
CDR3: CASSRDRGSQPQHF

J: TRBJ1-3
size: -
V: TRBV7-9
D: TRBD1
DNA: TGTGCCAGCAGCTACACCCCATCCGGGACAGGGACTGGAAACACCATATATTTT
CDR3: CASSYTPSGTGTGNTIYF

J: TRBJ2-2
size: -
V: TRBV7-2
D: TRBD1
DNA: TGTGCCAGCAGCTTCAGGGGGATGGCCGGGGAGCTGTTTTTT
CDR3: CASSFRGMAGELFF

J: TRBJ2-7
size: -
V: TRBV10-1
D: -
DNA: TGCGCCAGCAGTGAACCAGGGGAAGGGTACGAGCAGTACTTC
CDR3: CASSEPGEGYEQYF

J: TRBJ2-3
size: -
V: TRBV4-1
D: TRBD2
DNA: TGCGCCAGCAGCCTCGGGACTAGTCGACAGCATACGCAGTATTTT
CDR3: CASSLGTSRQHTQYF

J: TRBJ2-2
size: few
V: TRBV6-1
D: -
DNA: TGTGCCAGCAATTCTAGCCCCAACCCCGGGGAGCTGTTTTTT
CDR3: CASNSSPNPGELFF

J: TRBJ1-4
size: -
V: TRBV21-1
D: -
DNA: TGTGCCACCGCCCCAGGGGACAGTCCCCGAGGGGCAACTAATGAAAAACTGTTTTTT
CDR3: CATAPGDSPRGATNEKLFF

J: TRBJ2-1
size: -
V: TRBV6-5
D: -
DNA: TGTGCCAGCAGTTATAGTACAGTCCCCTCCTACAATGAGCAGTTCTTC
CDR3: CASSYSTVPSYNEQFF

J: TRBJ2-4
size: -
V: TRBV19
D: -
DNA: TGTGCCAGTAAAAGCCCCAAAAACATTCAGTACTTC
CDR3: CASKSPKNIQYF

J: TRBJ2-7
size: -
V: TRBV7-2
D: TRBD2
DNA: TGTGCCAGCAGCAGTGGACTAGCGGGTACAACCTACGAGCAGTACTTC
CDR3: CASSSGLAGTTYEQYF

J: TRBJ2-3
size: few
V: TRBV10-3
D: TRBD1
DNA: TGTGCCATCAGTGATCGACAGGGGGCGGGAGATACGCAGTATTTT
CDR3: CAISDRQGAGDTQYF

J: TRBJ2-1
size: -
V: TRBV6-4
D: -
DNA: TGTGCCAGCAGTAGCACTAGGGTGGGTGAGCAGTTCTTC
CDR3: CASSSTRVGEQFF

J: TRBJ2-1
size: -
V: TRBV7-8
D: TRBD2
DNA: TGTGCCGGAGCGGGAGAAGTTTACAATGAGCAGTTCTTC
CDR3: CAGAGEVYNEQFF

J: TRBJ1-2
size: -
V: TRBV4-3
D: TRBD1
DNA: TGCGCCAGCAGCCAGACTGGACAGGGAGACCGATTCGCCTTC
CDR3: CASSQTGQGDRFAF

J: TRBJ1-2
size: once
V: TRBV7-9
D: -
DNA: TGTGCCAGCAGCTTAGCGTCCTCGGGATCATATGGCTACACCTTC
CDR3: CASSLASSGSYGYTF

J: TRBJ2-1
size: -
V: TRBV4-3
D: -
DNA: TGCGCCAGCAGCCAAGATCCCCCCGGGGGCTCCTACAATGAGCAGTTCTTC
CDR3: CASSQDPPGGSYNEQFF

J: TRBJ1-2
size: -
V: TRBV5-1
D: -
DNA: TGCGCCAGCAGCAGCACGACAGGAAACTATGGCTACACCTTC
CDR3: CASSSTTGNYGYTF

J: TRBJ1-2
size: -
V: TRBV7-9
D: -
DNA: TGTGCCAGCAGCTCTTCAGGTTCCGGCTACACCTTC
CDR3: CASSSSGSGYTF

J: TRBJ1-1
size: few
V: TRBV5-4
D: -
DNA: TGTGCCAGCAGCTGGGGGGACACTGAAGCTTTCTTT
CDR3: CASSWGDTEAFF

J: TRBJ2-7
size: -
V: TRBV6-6
D: -
DNA: TGTGCCAGCAGTCCCCGTACAGGTTACTACGAGCAGTACTTC
CDR3: CASSPRTGYYEQYF

J: TRBJ1-2
size: few
V: TRBV29-1
D: -
DNA: TGCAGCGTTGGGGACACTACCTATGGCTACACCTTC
CDR3: CSVGDTTYGYTF